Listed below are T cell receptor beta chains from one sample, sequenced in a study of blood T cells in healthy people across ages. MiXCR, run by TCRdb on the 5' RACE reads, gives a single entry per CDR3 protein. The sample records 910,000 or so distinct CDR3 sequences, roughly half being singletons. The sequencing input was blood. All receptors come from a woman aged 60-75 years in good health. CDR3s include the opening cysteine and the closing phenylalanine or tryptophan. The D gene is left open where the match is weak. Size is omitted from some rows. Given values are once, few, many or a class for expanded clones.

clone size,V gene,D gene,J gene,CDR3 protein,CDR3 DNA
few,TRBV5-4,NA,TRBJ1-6,CASSLGFRGAGASYNSPLHF,TGTGCCAGCAGCTTGGGTTTCCGGGGAGCGGGAGCCTCCTATAATTCACCCCTCCACTTT
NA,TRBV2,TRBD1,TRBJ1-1,CASSSGQGLTEAFF,TGTGCCAGCAGCTCCGGACAGGGCCTCACTGAAGCTTTCTTT
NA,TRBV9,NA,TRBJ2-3,CASSEKWTDTQYF,TGTGCCAGCAGCGAAAAATGGACAGATACGCAGTATTTT
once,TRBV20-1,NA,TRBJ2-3,CSARTAGLDTQYF,TGCAGTGCTAGAACTGCGGGATTGGATACGCAGTATTTT
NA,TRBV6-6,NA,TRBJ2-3,CASSYGGGGGDTQYF,TGTGCCAGCAGTTACGGCGGAGGGGGGGGAGATACGCAGTATTTT
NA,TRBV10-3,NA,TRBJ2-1,CAIRTLVLEQFF,TGTGCCATCAGAACTTTAGTTCTTGAGCAGTTCTTC
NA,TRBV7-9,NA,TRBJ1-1,CASSLAGGAEAFF,TGTGCCAGCAGCTTAGCAGGCGGTGCTGAAGCTTTCTTT
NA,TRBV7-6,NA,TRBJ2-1,CASSPAPGSGVNEQFF,TGTGCCAGCAGCCCCGCACCGGGGTCAGGGGTCAATGAGCAGTTCTTC
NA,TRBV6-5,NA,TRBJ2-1,CASRDGGGEQFF,TGTGCCAGCAGGGACGGGGGTGGTGAGCAGTTCTTC
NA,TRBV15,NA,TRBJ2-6,CATSSLDSTCSGANVLTF,TGTGCCACCAGCAGTCTGGACAGTACTTGCTCTGGGGCCAACGTCCTGACTTTC
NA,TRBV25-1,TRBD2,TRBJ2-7,CATRLALGGYNEQYF,TGTGCCACCCGACTAGCGCTGGGGGGTTACAATGAGCAGTACTTC
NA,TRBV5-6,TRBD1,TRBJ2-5,CASSATGTAYQETQYF,TGTGCCAGCAGCGCTACCGGGACAGCGTACCAAGAGACCCAGTACTTC
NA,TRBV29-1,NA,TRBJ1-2,CSVEAETGLVGYGYTF,TGCAGCGTTGAAGCAGAAACAGGTTTAGTAGGCTATGGCTACACCTTC
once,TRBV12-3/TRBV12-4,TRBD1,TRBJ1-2,CASSLGAGGGYTF,TGTGCCAGCAGTCTGGGGGCAGGGGGTGGCTACACCTTC
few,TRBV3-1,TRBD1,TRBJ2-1,CASSFPRGLGNEQFF,TGTGCCAGCAGCTTTCCTAGGGGGCTTGGCAATGAGCAGTTCTTC
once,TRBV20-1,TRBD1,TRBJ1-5,CSARDREHQPQHF,TGCAGTGCAAGGGACAGGGAGCATCAGCCCCAGCATTTT